The 14 T cell receptor beta chains presented below share a single source sample, sequenced in a study of PD-L1 blockade in urothelial cancer. The data were produced by immunoSEQ multiplex PCR, yet TCRdb's version contains in-frame clones alone and is incomplete. The repertoire holds some 29,000 clones, over 75% seen once, with roughly 3.1% in the top ten. This material consisted of PBMCs, taken around atezolizumab (anti-PD-L1) treatment. These receptors came from a man aged 50 or older with urothelial cancer.

The chain couples TRBV11-2 to TRBJ2-5; D is unclear. CDR3 length equals 11 residues. Germline lookup yields CDR1 SGHAT and CDR2 FQNNGV. Trimming left V 3 bases short and J 4 bases short, with 3 bases between. DNA of the CDR3: TGTGCCAGCAGCTTCGGAGAGACCCAGTACTTC. Protein: CASSFGETQYF. Looking up the rest from reference TRBV11-2 and TRBJ2-5 gives the full variable domain: EAGVAQSPRYKIIEKRQSVAFWCNPISGHATLYWYQQILGQGPKLLIQFQNNGVVDDSQLPKDRFSAERLKGVDSTLKIQPAKLEDSAVYLCASSFGETQYFGPGTRLLVL.

V usage is TRBV10-1 and J usage is TRBJ2-2; no definite D call. CDR3 length: 13 amino acids. Germline V lookup: CDR1 WNHNN, CDR2 SYGVQD (reference sequence). Between the trimmed V and J ends, which lost 3 bases and 7 bases, there was a span of 9 bases. The CDR3 sequence: CASSDTGFGELFF. Written as DNA, the CDR3 is TGCGCCAGCAGTGATACCGGGTTCGGGGAGCTGTTTTTT.

J is TRBJ1-2 and V is TRBV19; a weak D match, TRBD1 (6 bases). V lost 7 bases and J lost 7, with 19 bases in between. The germline gives CDR1 LNHDA, CDR2 SQIVND (reference sequence). The CDR3 covers 14 residues. In DNA, the CDR3 is TGTGCCAGTATTCCGGACAGCCGCGTGGCTGGCTACACCTTC. This sequence encodes CASIPDSRVAGYTF.

CDR3 region: CASSVEQGYGYTF. DNA for the CDR3: TGTGCCAGCAGCGTCGAGCAGGGCTATGGCTACACCTTC. The V call is TRBV9, the J call TRBJ1-2; D may be TRBD1 (5 bases). Germline lookup yields CDR1 SGDLS and CDR2 YYNGEE. The CDR3 has 13 amino acids. Trimming took 2 bases from V and 4 from J, leaving 9 bases between them.

This clone appeared a single time. The chain is built from TRBV5-4 and TRBJ2-6, with a possible D match to TRBD1 (6 bases). Trimming stripped 4 bases from V and 3 bases from J, with 11 bases between. This CDR3 region has 15 residues. The germline CDR1 and CDR2 sequences are SGHNT and YYREEE (reference sequence). CDR3 residues: CASSTTGIGANVLTF. The CDR3 DNA is TGTGCCAGCAGCACGACAGGTATTGGGGCCAACGTCCTGACTTTC.

This rearrangement joins TRBV10-3 to TRBJ2-2; 8 nucleotides agree with TRBD2. This CDR3 region has 16 residues. Germline V gene sequence: CDR1 ENHRY, CDR2 SYGVKD. The junction had 8 bases not matched to a gene; V was cut back by 6 bases and J by 2 bases. CDR3 residues: CAIRPDSGENTGELFF. As DNA, the CDR3 is TGTGCCATCAGACCCGATAGCGGGGAAAACACCGGGGAGCTGTTTTTT.

CDR3 nucleotides: TGTGCCACCAGCAGAGGGCAGGGGGCCCACGAGCAGTACTTC. Protein: CATSRGQGAHEQYF. The rearrangement uses TRBV15 and TRBJ2-7, with TRBD1 identical over 8 bases. Trimming took 1 base from V and 5 from J; bases not matched to a gene: 4. Looked up from germline, CDR1 is LNHNV and CDR2 is YYDKDF (reference sequence). The CDR3 extends over 14 amino acids.

The chain employs TRBV5-1 and TRBJ1-1, with D unresolved. Germline CDR1 reads SGHRS; CDR2 reads YFSETQ. V lost 0 bases to trimming and J lost 2 bases, with 8 bases between them. This CDR3 is 14 amino acids long. The CDR3 is CASSLARTNTEAFF. In DNA, the CDR3 is TGCGCCAGCAGCTTGGCCCGGACTAACACTGAAGCTTTCTTT.

The J gene is TRBJ1-1, the V gene TRBV10-3; no clear D gene. The CDR3 runs 13 residues. V was clipped by 2 bases and J by 1 base, with 5 bases between them. The germline V gene encodes CDR1 ENHRY and CDR2 SYGVKD. The CDR3 here is CAISETGNTEAFF. The CDR3 DNA reads TGTGCCATCAGTGAGACGGGGAACACTGAAGCTTTCTTT.

V usage is TRBV4-3 and J usage is TRBJ2-3, with D tentatively TRBD2 (6 bases). Germline CDR1 LGHNA, CDR2 YSLEER. The CDR3 has 15 residues. V shed 6 bases and J shed 0 bases, with 13 bases lying between them. CDR3 amino acids: CASSLYSGSTDTQYF. CDR3 coding DNA: TGCGCCAGCAGTCTATACAGCGGGAGCACAGATACGCAGTATTTT.

The rearrangement links TRBV27 to TRBJ1-4; the D gene is possibly TRBD1 (5 bases). The CDR3 runs 15 residues. The V and J ends lost 0 bases and 8 bases respectively, with 13 bases between them. Per the germline V gene, CDR1 is MNHEY and CDR2 is SMNVEV (reference sequence). This chain's CDR3 is CASSLSSREGEKLFF. CDR3 DNA sequence: TGTGCCAGCAGTTTATCGTCCAGGGAGGGCGAAAAACTGTTTTTT.

This clone was found once. This chain joins TRBV2 and TRBJ2-5; D uncertain. Trimming cost V 5 bases and J 2 bases, with 12 bases left between them. Germline V CDR1 and CDR2: SNHLY, FYNNEI. The CDR3 has 14 residues. CDR3 residues: CASSQVPRQETQYF. DNA for the CDR3: TGTGCCAGCAGTCAGGTCCCTCGTCAAGAGACCCAGTACTTC.

This chain joins TRBV6-5 and TRBJ2-1; TRBD2 agrees at 9 bases. CDR3 length equals 15 residues. Germline CDR1 and CDR2: MNHEY and SVGAGI. Unmatched junction bases numbered 9, after V lost 5 bases and J lost 7 bases. The CDR3 DNA is TGTGCCAGCAGTCTCTTAGCGGGGGTATGGAATGAGCAGTTCTTC. This gives the protein CASSLLAGVWNEQFF.

The genes are TRBV10-3 and TRBJ2-2; TRBD2 aligns across 13 bases. The germline gives CDR1 ENHRY, CDR2 SYGVKD. The CDR3 has 17 residues. With 4 bases clipped from V and 2 bases from J, the junction kept 4 bases outside the gene matches. The CDR3: CAISGTSGGRNTGELFF. The CDR3 DNA reads TGTGCCATCAGTGGGACTAGCGGGGGCCGAAACACCGGGGAGCTGTTTTTT.